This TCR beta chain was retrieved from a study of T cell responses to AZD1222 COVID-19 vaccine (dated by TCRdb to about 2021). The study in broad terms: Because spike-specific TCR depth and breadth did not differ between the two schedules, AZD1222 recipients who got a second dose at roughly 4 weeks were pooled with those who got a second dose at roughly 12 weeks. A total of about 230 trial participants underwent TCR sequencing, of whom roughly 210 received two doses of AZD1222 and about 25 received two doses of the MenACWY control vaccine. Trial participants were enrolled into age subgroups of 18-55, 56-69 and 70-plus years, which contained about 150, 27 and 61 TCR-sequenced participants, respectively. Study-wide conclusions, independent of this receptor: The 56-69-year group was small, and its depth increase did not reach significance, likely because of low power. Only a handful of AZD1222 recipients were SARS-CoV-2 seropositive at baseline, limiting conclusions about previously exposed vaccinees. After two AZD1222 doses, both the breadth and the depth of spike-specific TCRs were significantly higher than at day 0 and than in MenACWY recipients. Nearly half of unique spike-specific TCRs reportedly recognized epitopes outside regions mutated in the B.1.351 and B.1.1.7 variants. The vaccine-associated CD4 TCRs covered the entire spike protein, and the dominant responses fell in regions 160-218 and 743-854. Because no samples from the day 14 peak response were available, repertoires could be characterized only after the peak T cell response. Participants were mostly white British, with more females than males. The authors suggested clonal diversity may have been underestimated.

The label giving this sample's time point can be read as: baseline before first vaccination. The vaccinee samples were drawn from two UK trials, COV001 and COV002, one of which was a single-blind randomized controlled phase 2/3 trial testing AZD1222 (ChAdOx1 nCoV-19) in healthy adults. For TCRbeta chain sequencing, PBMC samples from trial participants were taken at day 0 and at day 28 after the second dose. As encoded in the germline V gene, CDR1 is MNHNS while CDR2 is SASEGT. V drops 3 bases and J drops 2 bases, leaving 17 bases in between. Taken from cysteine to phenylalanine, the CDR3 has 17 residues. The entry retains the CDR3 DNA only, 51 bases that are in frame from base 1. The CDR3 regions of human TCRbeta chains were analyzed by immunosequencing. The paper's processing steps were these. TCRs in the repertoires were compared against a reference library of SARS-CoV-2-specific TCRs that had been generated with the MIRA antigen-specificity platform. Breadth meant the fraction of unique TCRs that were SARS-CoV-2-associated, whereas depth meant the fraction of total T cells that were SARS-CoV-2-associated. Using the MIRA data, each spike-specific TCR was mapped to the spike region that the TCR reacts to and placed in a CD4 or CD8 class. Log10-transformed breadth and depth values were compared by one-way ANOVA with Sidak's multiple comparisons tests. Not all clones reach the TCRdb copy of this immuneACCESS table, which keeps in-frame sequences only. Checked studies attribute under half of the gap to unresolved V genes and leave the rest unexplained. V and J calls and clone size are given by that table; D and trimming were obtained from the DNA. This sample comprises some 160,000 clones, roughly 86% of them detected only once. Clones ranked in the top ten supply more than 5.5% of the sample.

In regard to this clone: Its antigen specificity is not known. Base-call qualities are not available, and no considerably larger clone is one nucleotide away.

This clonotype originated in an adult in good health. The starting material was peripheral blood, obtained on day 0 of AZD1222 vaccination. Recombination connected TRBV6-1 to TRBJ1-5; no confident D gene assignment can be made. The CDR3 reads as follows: CASSDPVGRHGNQPQHF. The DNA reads TGTGCCAGCAGTGACCCGGTAGGTCGCCATGGCAATCAGCCCCAGCATTTT.